These T cell receptor beta chains were read from a single sample in a study of cytomegalovirus exposure and HLA in healthy donors. Assay used: immunoSEQ multiplex PCR; TCRdb lists only in-frame clones, some missing. Of 95,000 to 100,000 clones in the sample, 65% to 80% were seen once. The specimen was PBMCs. These receptors were taken from a man in his fifties in good health and CMV-seronegative. The CDR3 runs from the conserved cysteine through the conserved F or W. A D gene is named only where the DNA matches it firmly. Clone size is stated in some rows and not others, as once, few, many or a class when expanded.

clone size	V gene	CDR3 length	D gene	J gene	CDR3 protein	CDR3 DNA
.	TRBV7-9	17	TRBD2	TRBJ2-7	CASGKGTSGGAPYEQYF	TGTGCCAGCGGGAAGGGAACTAGCGGGGGCGCCCCCTACGAGCAGTACTTC
.	TRBV4-3	16	TRBD2	TRBJ2-3	CASSHLAGGTTDTQYF	TGCGCCAGCAGCCATCTAGCGGGAGGGACCACAGATACGCAGTATTTT
.	TRBV7-6	16	TRBD2	TRBJ2-1	CASSLDLSGGANEQFF	TGTGCCAGCAGCTTAGATTTGAGCGGGGGGGCCAATGAGCAGTTCTTC
few	TRBV19	15	.	TRBJ1-6	CASSITGDYNSPLHF	TGTGCCAGTAGTATTACGGGAGACTATAATTCACCCCTCCACTTT
.	TRBV6-1	13	.	TRBJ1-1	CASSRERWTEAFF	TGTGCCAGCAGTCGCGAGAGGTGGACTGAAGCTTTCTTT
.	TRBV2	14	.	TRBJ2-3	CASSEDYQRDTQYF	TGTGCCAGCAGTGAAGACTACCAAAGGGATACGCAGTATTTT
.	TRBV5-1	14	.	TRBJ1-1	CASSLRGMLTEAFF	TGCGCCAGCAGCTTGCGGGGGATGCTTACTGAAGCTTTCTTT
.	TRBV30	13	TRBD1	TRBJ1-5	CAWARDRNQPQHF	TGTGCCTGGGCCCGGGACAGGAATCAGCCCCAGCATTTT
.	TRBV28	13	.	TRBJ2-7	CASKLTGTYEQYF	TGTGCCAGCAAATTAACAGGGACCTACGAGCAGTACTTC
.	TRBV7-9	13	.	TRBJ1-2	CASSLGGPYGYTF	TGTGCCAGCAGCTTAGGAGGTCCCTATGGCTACACCTTC
.	TRBV28	14	.	TRBJ2-7	CASSSGGTLYEQYF	TGTGCCAGCAGTTCTGGCGGAACGCTCTACGAGCAGTACTTC
.	TRBV7-8	16	.	TRBJ2-3	CASSSRRIPSTDTQYF	TGTGCCAGCAGCTCCCGGAGGATTCCTAGCACAGATACGCAGTATTTT
.	TRBV18	15	TRBD2	TRBJ2-3	CASSQSGASTDTQYF	TGTGCCAGCTCACAGAGCGGGGCGAGCACAGATACGCAGTATTTT
.	TRBV7-2	14	TRBD2	TRBJ2-7	CASSRSVAGYEQYF	TGTGCCAGCAGCCGTTCAGTAGCGGGATACGAGCAGTACTTC
.	TRBV6-6	15	.	TRBJ2-3	CASSYRWGSTDTQYF	TGTGCCAGCAGTTACCGGTGGGGCAGCACAGATACGCAGTATTTT
.	TRBV7-8	15	.	TRBJ2-3	CASIPEEPATDTQYF	TGTGCCAGCATCCCCGAGGAACCTGCCACAGATACGCAGTATTTT
.	TRBV19	15	.	TRBJ1-2	CASSDLRGDNYGYTF	TGTGCCAGTAGTGATCTCCGCGGAGATAACTATGGCTACACCTTC
.	TRBV9	16	TRBD2	TRBJ2-3	CASSSSSGGARDTQYF	TGTGCCAGCAGCTCATCTAGCGGGGGGGCACGGGATACGCAGTATTTT
.	TRBV5-4	15	TRBD2	TRBJ2-7	CASSYTSGGNYEQYF	TGTGCCAGCAGCTATACTAGCGGGGGGAACTACGAGCAGTACTTC
.	TRBV4-2	17	TRBD1	TRBJ1-4	CASSRLGQTTTNEKLFF	TGTGCCAGCAGCCGACTGGGACAGACTACAACTAATGAAAAACTGTTTTTT
few	TRBV28	14	TRBD1	TRBJ1-2	CASSLDRGRIGYTF	TGTGCCAGCAGCCTGGACAGGGGGCGGATTGGCTACACCTTC
.	TRBV7-9	12	.	TRBJ1-1	CSSSLEAGGAFF	TGTTCCAGCAGCTTAGAGGCCGGCGGAGCTTTCTTT
.	TRBV28	11	.	TRBJ2-5	CASSFGETQYF	TGTGCCAGCAGTTTCGGGGAGACCCAGTACTTC
.	TRBV29-1	15	TRBD2	TRBJ2-5	CSVVPGTSGVETQYF	TGCAGCGTTGTCCCGGGGACTAGCGGGGTGGAGACCCAGTACTTC
few	TRBV9	14	TRBD1	TRBJ2-5	CASSLGTVKETQYF	TGTGCCAGCAGCCTTGGGACAGTGAAAGAGACCCAGTACTTC
.	TRBV25-1	13	.	TRBJ2-2	CASSVGEAGELFF	TGTGCCAGCAGTGTAGGGGAAGCCGGGGAGCTGTTTTTT
.	TRBV6-5	14	TRBD1	TRBJ2-7	CASSYDRGENEQYF	TGTGCCAGCAGTTACGACAGGGGTGAAAACGAGCAGTACTTC
.	TRBV19	16	.	TRBJ2-1	CASSIPGRGQSNEQFF	TGTGCCAGTAGTATTCCCGGCAGGGGCCAATCCAATGAGCAGTTCTTC
.	TRBV27	18	.	TRBJ2-5	CASSFPPSDSPLAETQYF	TGTGCCAGCAGTTTTCCCCCCTCGGACAGCCCTCTTGCAGAGACCCAGTACTTC
.	TRBV7-2	15	TRBD2	TRBJ2-1	CASSLRLRGGGGEFF	TGTGCCAGCAGCTTAAGGTTGCGGGGGGGCGGTGGTGAGTTCTTC
.	TRBV5-1	16	.	TRBJ1-1	CASRAGAGVANTEAFF	TGCGCCAGCAGAGCCGGTGCAGGGGTGGCGAACACTGAAGCTTTCTTT
.	TRBV7-2	15	TRBD1	TRBJ1-1	CASSFNRGANTEAFF	TGTGCCAGCAGCTTTAACAGGGGAGCGAACACTGAAGCTTTCTTT
.	TRBV14	17	TRBD2	TRBJ2-1	CASSLGILAGGAHEQFF	TGTGCCAGCAGCTTGGGAATCTTAGCGGGCGGGGCGCATGAGCAGTTCTTC
.	TRBV7-7	15	.	TRBJ2-2	CASSPGGGGTGELFF	TGTGCTAGCAGCCCTGGAGGGGGGGGCACCGGGGAGCTGTTTTTT
.	TRBV6-1	13	TRBD1	TRBJ1-2	CASSSTGGHGYTF	TGTGCCAGCAGTAGTACAGGGGGCCATGGCTACACCTTC
.	TRBV4-3	15	.	TRBJ2-5	CASSQDATVEGTQYF	TGCGCCAGCAGCCAAGATGCAACGGTTGAGGGGACCCAGTACTTC
.	TRBV9	15	.	TRBJ2-3	CASSAYRERTDTQYF	TGTGCCAGCAGCGCATACAGGGAACGGACAGATACGCAGTATTTT
.	TRBV2	11	.	TRBJ2-5	CASREYETQYF	TGTGCCAGCAGGGAGTACGAGACCCAGTACTTC
few	TRBV4-2	12	.	TRBJ1-2	CASSEGNYGYTF	TGTGCCAGCAGCGAGGGTAATTACGGCTACACCTTC
.	TRBV2	13	.	TRBJ1-6	CASRGMGDSPLHF	TGTGCCAGCAGAGGGATGGGAGATTCACCCCTCCACTTT
.	TRBV19	14	.	TRBJ1-1	CASTTRTANTEAFF	TGTGCCAGTACCACCCGGACAGCGAACACTGAAGCTTTCTTT
.	TRBV28	15	TRBD1	TRBJ1-1	CASSFTTGVNFGAFF	TGTGCCAGCAGTTTCACGACAGGGGTCAACTTCGGAGCTTTCTTT